A single sample is the source of the 26 T cell receptor beta chains below, sequenced in a study of T cell repertoires in cytomegalovirus infection (dated by TCRdb to the late 2010s). Their recognized antigens are unknown. This sample was sequenced with an Illumina HiSeq 1500. TCRdb handled the public reads itself, with Q25 trimming in fastp and clone calling in MiXCR, and kept productive beta chains. Rows are unified per CDR3 protein, each entry keeping the most common DNA and genes. Here the sample has around 430,000 distinct CDR3 sequences; roughly 43% occur a single time. In total, the top ten clones hold around 45% of the sample. The treatment or condition label on this specimen signifies: in vitro stimulation with specific CMV peptide epitopes to enrich CMV-specific T cells. This material consisted of cultured PBMCs, taken from culture after CMV antigen stimulation. These receptors came from a human donor in good health (CMV status not recorded). Some clones in this sample may be carry-over from other donors' samples.

The V call is TRBV7-2, the J call TRBJ2-2; D unresolved. The germline V gene encodes CDR1 SGHTA and CDR2 FQGNSA. The CDR3 extends over 12 amino acids. Trimming took 3 bases from V and 6 from J, leaving 5 bases between them. As DNA, the CDR3 is TGTGCCAGCAGCTTTAATCCCGGGGAGCTGTTTTTT. Protein sequence: CASSFNPGELFF.

The sample holds a few counts of this clonotype. This sequence joins TRBV3-1 and TRBJ2-7, with a weak D call TRBD2 (6 bases). This CDR3 has 16 residues. The V end was cut by 2 bases, the J end by 3 bases, with 17 bases between. From germline, CDR1 is LGHDT and CDR2 YNNKEL (reference sequence). The CDR3 protein is CASSQKPLAAVYEQYF. The CDR3 DNA follows: TGTGCCAGCAGCCAAAAGCCACTAGCCGCGGTCTACGAGCAGTACTTC.

This chain links TRBV20-1 with TRBJ2-7; TRBD1 matches at 11 bases. J lost 4 bases, V lost 5 bases, and 4 bases had no gene match. The germline gives CDR1 DFQATT, CDR2 SNEGSKA (reference sequence). This CDR3 has 13 amino acids. The CDR3 sequence is CSAEGQGVYEQYF. In DNA, the CDR3 is TGCAGTGCTGAGGGACAGGGGGTATACGAGCAGTACTTC.

The rearrangement uses TRBV19 and TRBJ2-7; perhaps TRBD2 as D (6 bases). Germline V CDR1 and CDR2: LNHDA, SQIVND (reference sequence). V gave up 5 bases and J gave up 3 bases, with 17 bases separating them. The CDR3 is made up of 15 amino acids. CDR3 coding DNA: TGTGCCAGTAGTCCCTTTAGCGGCGCCTTCTACGAGCAGTACTTC. Residues: CASSPFSGAFYEQYF.

The rearrangement links TRBV27 to TRBJ1-5; D uncertain. The CDR3 is 14 residues long. Germline values: CDR1 MNHEY, CDR2 SMNVEV (reference sequence). Between the trimmed V and J ends, which lost 5 bases and 1 base, there was a span of 9 bases. This chain's CDR3 is CASSPWSSNQPQHF. DNA for the CDR3: TGTGCCAGCAGTCCGTGGTCGAGCAATCAGCCCCAGCATTTT.

The chain is built from TRBV20-1 and TRBJ1-1, with D tentatively TRBD1 (6 bases). The CDR3 consists of 12 residues. Germline-derived CDR1 and CDR2 are DFQATT and SNEGSKA (reference sequence). Trimming left V 6 bases short and J 0 bases short, with 8 bases between. The CDR3 DNA sequence: TGCAGTGCCGGGACAATGAACACTGAAGCTTTCTTT. Protein: CSAGTMNTEAFF.

The chain has TRBV20-1 and TRBJ2-5; TRBD1 is a possible D gene (5 bases). Per the germline V gene, CDR1 is DFQATT and CDR2 is SNEGSKA (reference sequence). This CDR3 has 15 amino acids. V was clipped by 2 bases and J by 11 bases, with 24 bases between them. This CDR3 reads CSARQIGSRRGNQYF. In DNA, the CDR3 is TGCAGTGCTAGACAGATTGGATCTAGAAGGGGTAATCAGTACTTC.

V usage is TRBV20-1 and J usage is TRBJ2-5, with 13 bases matching TRBD2. Germline V gives CDR1 DFQATT, CDR2 SNEGSKA (reference sequence). The CDR3 loop spans 16 amino acids. As DNA, the CDR3 is TGCAGCATCCTTGTTTGGACTAGCGGGGGCGAAGAGACCCAGTACTTC. Translating gives CSILVWTSGGEETQYF.

This clonotype was seen ten or more times. This chain joins TRBV7-8 and TRBJ1-1; no definite D call. The germline V and J ends were trimmed by 4 bases and 1 base, with 1 base remaining between them. This CDR3 has 11 amino acids. Germline CDR1 is SGHVS and CDR2 is FQNEAQ. The CDR3 DNA is TGTGCCAGCAGCTCGAACACTGAAGCTTTCTTT. It specifies CASSSNTEAFF.

This clonotype was observed a few times. The chain has TRBV11-2 and TRBJ1-6; TRBD1 is a possible D gene (5 bases). Germline assignment: CDR1 SGHAT and CDR2 FQNNGV. The CDR3 consists of 13 residues. V was trimmed by 1 base and J by 14 bases, leaving 12 bases between them. DNA for the CDR3: TGTGCCAGCAGCTTAGCCCATGGGGGGTCCCTCCACTTT. Protein sequence: CASSLAHGGSLHF.

The chain carries TRBV11-1 and TRBJ2-3, with D perhaps TRBD1 (5 bases). The CDR3 length is 13 residues. V lost 6 bases and J lost 8, with 15 bases in between. Germline loops: CDR1 SGHAT, CDR2 FQDESV (reference sequence). The CDR3 loop is CASRPRNGATQYF. CDR3 coding DNA: TGTGCCAGCAGACCTCGGAATGGGGCTACGCAGTATTTT.

This chain joins TRBV24-1 and TRBJ1-1; TRBD1 matches 10 bases. The CDR3 has 18 residues. Germline lookup yields CDR1 KGHDR and CDR2 SFDVKD. With V trimmed by 3 bases and J by 6 bases, 15 bases remained unmatched. This chain's CDR3 is CATSDLRTGGEGGAEAFF. The CDR3 DNA reads TGTGCCACCAGTGATCTTCGGACAGGGGGAGAGGGGGGCGCTGAAGCTTTCTTT.

Details on this clonotype: A read error may be the cause here, since a much bigger clone is one base away. The chain is built from TRBV7-2 and TRBJ1-6; D remains unclear. The V end was cut by 4 bases, the J end by 0 bases, with 4 bases between. The CDR3 consists of 14 residues. Germline lookup yields CDR1 SGHTA and CDR2 FQGNSA. In DNA form, the CDR3 reads TGTGCCAGCAGCTCCAACTCCTATAATTCACCCCTCCACTTT. Translating it yields CASSSNSYNSPLHF.

This clonotype was found a few times. V gene TRBV2 combines with J gene TRBJ2-1; 7 nucleotides agree with TRBD2. The CDR3 consists of 15 residues. Germline V CDR1 and CDR2: SNHLY, FYNNEI. V was pared by 4 bases and J by 2 bases, with 5 bases of the junction left unmatched. The CDR3 bases are TGTGCCAGCAGTGTGGGGGAGGGCCCCTACAATGAGCAGTTCTTC. This encodes CASSVGEGPYNEQFF.

The chain links TRBV11-2 to TRBJ1-4; D unresolved. The CDR3 contains 16 residues. Trimming took 3 bases from V and 3 from J, leaving 14 bases between them. Germline CDR1 and CDR2: SGHAT and FQNNGV. The CDR3 is CASSFSRPGANEKLFF. Written as DNA, the CDR3 is TGTGCCAGCAGCTTCTCCAGACCCGGCGCTAATGAAAAACTGTTTTTT.

This chain links TRBV12-3 or TRBV12-4 with TRBJ1-2; weak D call: TRBD1 (5 bases). Trimming left V 6 bases short and J 4 bases short, with 9 bases between. CDR3 length equals 12 residues. The CDR3 loop is CASSTDSYGYTF. CDR3 nucleotides: TGTGCCAGCAGCACCGACAGCTATGGCTACACCTTC.

CDR3 in DNA: TGCGCCAGCAGCCAAGATATGGGGTATGCTTTCTTT. It specifies CASSQDMGYAFF. The chain employs TRBV4-1 and TRBJ1-1; D is unclear. This CDR3 comprises 12 residues. Trimming took 0 bases from V and 11 from J, leaving 10 bases between them. Per germline, CDR1 MGHRA and CDR2 YSYEKL.

The sample holds a few counts of this clonotype. This chain uses TRBV6-2 or TRBV6-3 with TRBJ2-7; D is ambiguous. The CDR3 extends over 12 amino acids. CDR1 and CDR2 from the germline V gene are MNHEY and SVGEGT. Trimming removed 5 bases at V and 9 bases at J, with 14 bases between. CDR3 bases: TGTGCCAGCAGTACAAGAACGCAAGGGCAGTACTTC. Translated, it gives CASSTRTQGQYF.

Of note for this clonotype: The CDR3 does not end in the conserved phenylalanine or tryptophan, so this is likely a read error. The J gene is TRBJ2-1, the V gene TRBV7-2, with D possibly being TRBD1 (5 bases). CDR3 size: 15 residues. The V end lost 5 bases, the J end lost 5 bases, and 16 bases lay between the germline ends. The germline V gene encodes CDR1 SGHTA and CDR2 FQGNSA. The CDR3 loop reads CASSPVQGENNEQFL. CDR3 bases: TGTGCCAGCAGCCCGGTTCAGGGTGAGAACAATGAGCAGTTCCTC.

This clonotype was found a few times. The V call is TRBV11-2, the J call TRBJ2-6; no definite D call. The CDR3 is made up of 14 amino acids. V was trimmed by 2 bases and J by 4 bases, leaving 6 bases between them. Germline V gives CDR1 SGHAT, CDR2 FQNNGV. CDR3 in DNA: TGTGCCAGCAGCTTATATGGGGGGGCCAACGTCCTGACTTTC. Its protein product is CASSLYGGANVLTF.

To note about this clonotype: This sequence may be a read error, since a much larger clone differs from it by one base. This rearrangement joins TRBV6-1 to TRBJ1-5, with D possibly being TRBD1 (6 bases). Germline CDR1 MNHNS, CDR2 SASEGT. The CDR3 totals 16 residues. In DNA, the CDR3 is TGTGCCAGCAGTGAATGGACAGCAAATAGCAATCAGTCCCAGCATTTT. Translation gives CASSEWTANSNQSQHF.

At least ten counts were recorded for this clonotype. The rearrangement uses TRBV7-2 and TRBJ2-7, with no clear D. V lost 1 base and J lost 5, with 9 bases in between. The CDR3 covers 13 residues. The germline CDR1 and CDR2 sequences are SGHTA and FQGNSA. The CDR3 nucleotides are TGTGCCAGCAGCTTAGTTTGGCGAGACGAGCAGTACTTC. Translating it yields CASSLVWRDEQYF.

This clonotype was seen only a few times. The chain links TRBV7-2 to TRBJ2-1, with 8 bases fitting TRBD2. Per germline, CDR1 SGHTA and CDR2 FQGNSA. Trimming at V came to 5 bases and at J to 9 bases, leaving 18 bases not matched to a gene. This CDR3 spans 17 amino acids. Written as DNA, the CDR3 is TGTGCCAGCAGCCCCGACAGGACGAGGAGCGGGAGCAGTGAGCAGTTCTTC. It codes for CASSPDRTRSGSSEQFF.

The chain is built from TRBV7-9 and TRBJ2-5; D not resolved. This CDR3 comprises 13 residues. V shed 0 bases and J shed 5 bases, with 7 bases lying between them. Per the germline V gene, CDR1 is SEHNR and CDR2 is FQNEAQ (reference sequence). The CDR3 DNA is TGTGCCAGCAGCTTAGCGTTCGGGGAGACCCAGTACTTC. This codes for CASSLAFGETQYF.

V usage is TRBV14 and J usage is TRBJ2-5, with 8 bases identical to TRBD2. The CDR3 is 16 residues long. CDR1 is SGHDN and CDR2 is FVKESK in the germline V gene. J lost 2 bases, V lost 0 bases, and 5 bases had no gene match. CDR3 residues: CASSQDLSGGQETQYF. CDR3 coding DNA: TGTGCCAGCAGCCAAGATCTTTCGGGGGGGCAAGAGACCCAGTACTTC.

The genes are TRBV27 and TRBJ1-4, with 7 bases matching TRBD1. Per the germline V gene, CDR1 is MNHEY and CDR2 is SMNVEV (reference sequence). Trimming at V came to 8 bases and at J to 8 bases, leaving 11 bases not matched to a gene. The CDR3 has 14 amino acids. The CDR3 here is CASGHRGGGEKLFF. Here the CDR3 DNA reads TGTGCCAGCGGACACCGAGGGGGCGGCGAAAAACTGTTTTTT.